These T cell receptor beta chains were read from a single sample in a study of beta chain features in type 1 diabetes. Profiled with immunoSEQ multiplex PCR; TCRdb holds only in-frame clones, not every one. The table lists some 700,000 clones, roughly 13% of them singletons. What was sequenced was naive CD4+ T cells from blood. Every receptor here comes from a man aged 18 to 35 with type 1 diabetes. The CDR3 runs from the conserved cysteine through the conserved F or W. The order of the fields is D gene, J gene, clone size, V gene, CDR3 DNA, CDR3 protein. A D gene is named only where the DNA matches it firmly. Some rows have no size entry. The others give once, few or many, or a class for an expanded clone.

TRBD1 TRBJ1-5 . TRBV7-8 TGTGCCAGCAGCGCGGGACAGGTGAATCAGCCCCAGCATTTT CASSAGQVNQPQHF
TRBD2 TRBJ2-5 . TRBV4-1 TGCGCCAGCAGCCATAGGGTCGGGGGGGACCAAGAGACCCAGTACTTC CASSHRVGGDQETQYF
. TRBJ1-2 few TRBV30 TGTGCCTGGAGTTCTCCGACCCGCGGCTACACCTTC CAWSSPTRGYTF
. TRBJ2-2 . TRBV6-5 TGTGCCAGCAGTTACGCGGGTCCGAACACCGGGGAGCTGTTTTTT CASSYAGPNTGELFF
. TRBJ1-2 . TRBV21-1 TGTGCCAGCAGCAAAGCTCGGGACGGAACGGGACGGCGTTTTGGCTACACCTTC CASSKARDGTGRRFGYTF
TRBD1 TRBJ1-6 many TRBV14 TGTGCCAGCACAGACAGGGGTGATTCACCCCTCCACTTT CASTDRGDSPLHF
TRBD1 TRBJ1-5 . TRBV2 TGTGCCAGCAGCGGACAGGGGGACAATCAGCCCCAGCATTTT CASSGQGDNQPQHF
. TRBJ2-7 few TRBV28 TGTGCCAGCAGTTTAACCGGGAGTACCTACGAGCAGTACTTC CASSLTGSTYEQYF
TRBD2 TRBJ2-1 . TRBV7-6 TGTGCCAGCAGCATTAGTACTAGCGGGGTTGGTGAGCAGTTCTTC CASSISTSGVGEQFF
. TRBJ1-2 few TRBV5-1 TGCGCCAGCAGCTTGGGCACTGACTATGGCTACACCTTC CASSLGTDYGYTF
. TRBJ2-1 few TRBV6-5 TGTGCCAGCAGTTACTCTCTTGAGCAGTTCTTC CASSYSLEQFF
. TRBJ1-4 . TRBV4-2 TGTGCCAGCAGCCAAGAGGGACCAGCAGAAAAACTGTTTTTT CASSQEGPAEKLFF
. TRBJ1-1 few TRBV7-6 TGTGCCAGCAGCCCCTCTTACTCGAACACTGAAGCTTTCTTT CASSPSYSNTEAFF
. TRBJ1-2 . TRBV19 TGTGCCAGTAGTATGGGAATCTATGGCTACACCTTC CASSMGIYGYTF
. TRBJ1-2 few TRBV6-6 TGTGCCAGCAGTACCCCGGGGCGGAATAACTATGGCTACACCTTC CASSTPGRNNYGYTF